This entry concerns a single TCR beta chain. Its antigen is unidentified. This sample was included in a study of cytomegalovirus exposure and HLA in healthy donors. Study background: Per a later analysis, the roughly 670 first-cohort and under 150 validation repertoires shared one platform.

Whole-study findings and limits: While the bulk of TCR sequences proved rare, some public TCRs turned up in many donors. The listing of 150 or so TCR beta chains classed them as cytomegalovirus-associated. One later analysis, an examination of the 100 to 150 validation repertoires, found that first-cohort TCR clusters tended to co-occur in them.

From germline, CDR1 is SEHNR and CDR2 FQNEAQ (reference sequence). The CDR3 has 17 amino acids. V was trimmed by 1 base and J by 2 bases, leaving 15 bases between them. Assay: immunoSEQ multiplex PCR; the TCRdb copy retains only in-frame clones and omits some. The sample yields approximately 160,000 clones, about 96% seen once. The V gene is TRBV7-9, the J gene TRBJ1-5; no reliable D call. Sequences were obtained from PBMCs. This receptor was identified in a woman in her late teens or twenties in good health and CMV-seronegative. The CDR3 protein is CASSLVGVEVGNQPQHF. CDR3 in DNA: TGTGCCAGCAGCTTAGTAGGTGTCGAGGTCGGCAATCAGCCCCAGCATTTT.